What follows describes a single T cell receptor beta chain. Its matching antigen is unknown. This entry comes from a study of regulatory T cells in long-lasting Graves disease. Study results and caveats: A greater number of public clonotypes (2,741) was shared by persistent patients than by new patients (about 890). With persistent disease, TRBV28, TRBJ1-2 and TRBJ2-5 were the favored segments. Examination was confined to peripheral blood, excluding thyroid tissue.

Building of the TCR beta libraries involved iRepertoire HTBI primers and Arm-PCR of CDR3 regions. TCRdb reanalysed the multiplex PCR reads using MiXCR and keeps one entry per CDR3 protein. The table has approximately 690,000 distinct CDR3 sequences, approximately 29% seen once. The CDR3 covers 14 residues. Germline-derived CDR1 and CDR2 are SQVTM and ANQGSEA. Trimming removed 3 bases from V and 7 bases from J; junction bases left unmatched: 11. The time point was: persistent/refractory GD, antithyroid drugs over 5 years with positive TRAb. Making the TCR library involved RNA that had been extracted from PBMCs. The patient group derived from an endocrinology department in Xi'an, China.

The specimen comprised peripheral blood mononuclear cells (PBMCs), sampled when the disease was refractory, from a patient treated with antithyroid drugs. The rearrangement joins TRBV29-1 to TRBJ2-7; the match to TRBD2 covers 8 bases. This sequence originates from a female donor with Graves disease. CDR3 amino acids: CSVELLAAPREQYF. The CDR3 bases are TGCAGCGTTGAGTTACTAGCGGCCCCTAGGGAGCAGTACTTC.